This TCR beta chain originates from a study of blood T cell repertoires in COVID-19. About the research overall: Specimens from acute and convalescent COVID-19 originated in the United States, Italy and Spain. PBMCs, B-cell-depleted T cells, or T cells provided the cDNA or gDNA that made up the material.

Profiled with immunoSEQ multiplex PCR; TCRdb holds only in-frame clones, not every one. The data contain 25,000 to 35,000 clones, over 75% of them seen just once; the ten biggest clones take up approximately 15%. A single count supports this clone. This CDR3 is built from 13 residues. Trimming took 4 bases from V and 6 from J, leaving 12 bases between them. In germline, CDR1 is SGDLS, CDR2 YYNGEE. The receptor comes from a man between 65 and 80 years old with active COVID-19. The sequenced sample was peripheral blood. The V and J genes are TRBV9 and TRBJ2-3; no clear D gene. This CDR3 is CASSSRLGDTQYF. The CDR3, as DNA: TGTGCCAGCAGCTCAAGACTGGGTGATACGCAGTATTTT.